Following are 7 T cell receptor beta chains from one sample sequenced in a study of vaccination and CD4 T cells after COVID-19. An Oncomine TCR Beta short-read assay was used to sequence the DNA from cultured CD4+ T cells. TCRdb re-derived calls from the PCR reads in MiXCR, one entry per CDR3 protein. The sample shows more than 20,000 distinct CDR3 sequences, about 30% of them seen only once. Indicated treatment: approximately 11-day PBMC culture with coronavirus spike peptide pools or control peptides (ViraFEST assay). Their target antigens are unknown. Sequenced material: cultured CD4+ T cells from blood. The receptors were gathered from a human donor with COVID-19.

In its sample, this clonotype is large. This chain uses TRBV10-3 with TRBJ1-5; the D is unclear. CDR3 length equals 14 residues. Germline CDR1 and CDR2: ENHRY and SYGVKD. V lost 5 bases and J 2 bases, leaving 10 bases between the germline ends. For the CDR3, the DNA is TGTGCCATCAGTCGGAGACGGGGCAATCAGCCCCAGCATTTT. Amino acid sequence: CAISRRRGNQPQHF.

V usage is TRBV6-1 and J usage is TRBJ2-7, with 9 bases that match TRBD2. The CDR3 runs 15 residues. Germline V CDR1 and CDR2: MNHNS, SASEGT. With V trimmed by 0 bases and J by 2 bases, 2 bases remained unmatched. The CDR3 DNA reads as TGTGCCAGCAGTGAAGCGGGGACTAGCCCCTACGAGCAGTACTTC. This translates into CASSEAGTSPYEQYF.

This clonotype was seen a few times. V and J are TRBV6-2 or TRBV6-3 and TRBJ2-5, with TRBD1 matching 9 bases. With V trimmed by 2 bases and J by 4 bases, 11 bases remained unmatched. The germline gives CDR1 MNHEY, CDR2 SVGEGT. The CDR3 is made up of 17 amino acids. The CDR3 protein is CASSYPRVDRGRETQYF. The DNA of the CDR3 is TGTGCCAGCAGTTACCCTAGAGTCGACAGGGGGAGAGAGACCCAGTACTTC.

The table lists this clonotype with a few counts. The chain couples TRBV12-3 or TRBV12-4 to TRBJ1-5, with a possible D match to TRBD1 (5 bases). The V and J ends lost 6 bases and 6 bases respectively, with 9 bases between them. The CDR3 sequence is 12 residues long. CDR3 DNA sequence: TGTGCCAGCAGAGGGGCGAGTCAGCCCCAGCATTTT. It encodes CASRGASQPQHF.

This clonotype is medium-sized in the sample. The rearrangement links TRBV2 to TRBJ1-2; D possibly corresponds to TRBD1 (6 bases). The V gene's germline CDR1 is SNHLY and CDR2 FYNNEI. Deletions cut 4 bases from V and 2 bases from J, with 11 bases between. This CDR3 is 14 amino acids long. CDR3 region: CASSGQVANYGYTF. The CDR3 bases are TGTGCCAGCAGTGGACAGGTAGCCAACTATGGCTACACCTTC.

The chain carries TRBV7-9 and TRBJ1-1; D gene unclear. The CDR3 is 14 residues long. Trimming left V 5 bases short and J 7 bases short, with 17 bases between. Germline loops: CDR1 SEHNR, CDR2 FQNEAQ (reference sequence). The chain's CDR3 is CASSADARMSEAFF. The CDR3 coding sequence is TGTGCCAGCAGCGCCGATGCCCGGATGAGTGAAGCTTTCTTT.

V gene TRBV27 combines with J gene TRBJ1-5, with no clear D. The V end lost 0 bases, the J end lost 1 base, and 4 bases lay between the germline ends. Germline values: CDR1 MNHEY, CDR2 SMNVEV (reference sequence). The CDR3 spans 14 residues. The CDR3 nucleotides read TGTGCCAGCAGTTTATCCGGGAGCAATCAGCCCCAGCATTTT. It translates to CASSLSGSNQPQHF.